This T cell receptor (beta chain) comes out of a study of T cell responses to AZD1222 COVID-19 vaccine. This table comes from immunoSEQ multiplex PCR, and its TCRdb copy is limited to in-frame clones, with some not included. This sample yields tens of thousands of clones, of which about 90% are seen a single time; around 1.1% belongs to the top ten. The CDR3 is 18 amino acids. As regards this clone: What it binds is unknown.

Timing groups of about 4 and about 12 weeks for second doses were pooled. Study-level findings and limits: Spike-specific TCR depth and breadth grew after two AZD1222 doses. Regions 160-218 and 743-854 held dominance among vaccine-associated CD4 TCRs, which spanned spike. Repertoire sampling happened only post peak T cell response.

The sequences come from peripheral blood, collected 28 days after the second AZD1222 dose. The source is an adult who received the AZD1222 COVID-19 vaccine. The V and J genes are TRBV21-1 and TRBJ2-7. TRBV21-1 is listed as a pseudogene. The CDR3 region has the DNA TGTGCCAGCAGCAAAGGGGGGAAAGTAGACCCCCCCCGCTACGAGCAGTACTTC. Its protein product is CASSKGGKVDPPRYEQYF.